These 29 T cell receptor beta chains share one sample of origin, sequenced in a study of response to subunit inactivated influenza vaccine. TCRdb re-derived calls from the RT-PCR reads in MiXCR, one entry per CDR3 protein. The sample yields some 520,000 distinct CDR3 sequences, 15% to 20% seen once. The sample was CD4+ T cells sorted from PBMCs, taken roughly 24 months after vaccination. The receptor set was obtained from a man between 50 and 75 years old who received an inactivated influenza vaccine.

This clonotype occurred a few times. The V and J genes are TRBV20-1 and TRBJ2-7, with D maybe TRBD2 (6 bases). Germline V gene sequence: CDR1 DFQATT, CDR2 SNEGSKA (reference sequence). This CDR3 spans 15 amino acids. The germline V and J ends were trimmed by 0 bases and 1 base, with 13 bases remaining between them. In DNA form, the CDR3 reads TGCAGTGCTAGAGATCTGCGGGGCACTTCCTACGAGCAGTACTTC. It codes for CSARDLRGTSYEQYF.

The chain employs TRBV20-1 and TRBJ2-1; TRBD2 might be the D (6 bases). Germline loops: CDR1 DFQATT, CDR2 SNEGSKA (reference sequence). The CDR3 covers 11 residues. The V gene lost 6 bases and the J gene lost 10 bases, with 13 bases spanning the gap. CDR3: CSAVDLAEQFF. The DNA for the CDR3 is TGCAGTGCCGTAGATCTAGCGGAGCAGTTCTTC.

V gene TRBV7-2 combines with J gene TRBJ2-2; D possibly corresponds to TRBD2 (6 bases). Germline loops: CDR1 SGHTA, CDR2 FQGNSA. This CDR3 spans 17 amino acids. Trimming cost V 2 bases and J 4 bases, with 17 bases left between them. CDR3 DNA: TGTGCCAGCAGCTTAACCCCTTTAAGGCGGGGCACCGGGGAGCTGTTTTTT. Amino acid sequence: CASSLTPLRRGTGELFF. The variable domain in full, with the rest retrieved from reference TRBV7-2 and TRBJ2-2, is GAGVSQSPSNKVTEKGKDVELRCDPISGHTALYWYRQSLGQGLEFLIYFQGNSAPDKSGLPSDRFSAERTGGSVSTLTIQRTQQEDSAVYLCASSLTPLRRGTGELFFGEGSRLTVL.

V is TRBV6-5 and J is TRBJ2-7; possibly TRBD1 or TRBD2 for D (5 bases each). CDR3 length equals 15 residues. V dropped 2 bases and J dropped 0 bases, with 11 bases sitting between them. Germline V lookup: CDR1 MNHEY, CDR2 SVGAGI. Written as DNA, the CDR3 is TGTGCCAGCAGTTACCTTCGGGGACGCTCCTACGAGCAGTACTTC. Translated: CASSYLRGRSYEQYF.

V usage is TRBV27 and J usage is TRBJ2-3; D is undetermined. The germline gives CDR1 MNHEY, CDR2 SMNVEV (reference sequence). V lost 7 bases and J lost 7, with 9 bases in between. The CDR3 contains 11 residues. In DNA form, the CDR3 reads TGTGCCAGCATTGAAGGGAATACGCAGTATTTT. Residues: CASIEGNTQYF.

The chain carries TRBV6-1 and TRBJ2-5; no reliable D call. The CDR3 sequence is 12 residues long. The germline V and J ends were trimmed by 2 bases and 4 bases, with 5 bases remaining between them. The germline V gene encodes CDR1 MNHNS and CDR2 SASEGT. CDR3 bases: TGTGCCAGCAGTGAATACAGAGAGACCCAGTACTTC. This translates into CASSEYRETQYF.

At least ten counts were recorded for this clonotype. The chain employs TRBV12-3 or TRBV12-4 and TRBJ1-5, with 9 nucleotides matching TRBD1. This CDR3 has 15 amino acids. With V trimmed by 6 bases and J by 6 bases, 9 bases remained unmatched. Here the CDR3 DNA reads TGTGCCAGCAGATCGGACAGGGGAGTGGTTCAGCCCCAGCATTTT. Translated: CASRSDRGVVQPQHF.

This clonotype has only a few counts. The rearrangement joins TRBV5-1 to TRBJ2-1; 10 bases are shared with TRBD2. The CDR3 extends over 18 amino acids. Unmatched junction bases numbered 15, after V lost 3 bases and J lost 6 bases. CDR1 is SGHRS, CDR2 YFSETQ, per germline. CDR3 bases: TGCGCCAGCAGCTCTCTCGGGACTAGCGAGGGCTTTAGCAATGAGCAGTTCTTC. Its protein is CASSSLGTSEGFSNEQFF.

The chain is built from TRBV12-3 or TRBV12-4 and TRBJ2-5; TRBD1 agrees at 7 bases. CDR3 size: 14 residues. V was pared by 7 bases and J by 4 bases, with 9 bases of the junction left unmatched. The CDR3 region is CASKGAPGGETQYF. The DNA of the CDR3 is TGTGCCAGCAAGGGGGCGCCTGGGGGAGAGACCCAGTACTTC.

The table lists this clonotype with a few counts. This chain connects TRBV12-3 or TRBV12-4 to TRBJ2-5, with TRBD2 matching over 14 bases. This CDR3 spans 17 amino acids. Trimming removed 2 bases from V and 5 bases from J; junction bases left unmatched: 7. The chain's CDR3 is CASSLSRLAGGRETQYF. DNA of the CDR3: TGTGCCAGCAGTTTAAGTCGACTAGCGGGAGGGCGCGAGACCCAGTACTTC.

The chain has TRBV5-1 and TRBJ2-5; D not resolved. Trimming stripped 7 bases from V and 5 bases from J, with 12 bases between. The CDR3 has 12 residues. CDR1 and CDR2 (germline): SGHRS, YFSETQ. Written as DNA, the CDR3 is TGCGCCAGCCAGGAGAGTGGCGAGACCCAGTACTTC. This encodes CASQESGETQYF. Full variable domain (missing parts from reference TRBV5-1 and TRBJ2-5): KAGVTQTPRYLIKTRGQQVTLSCSPISGHRSVSWYQQTPGQGLQFLFEYFSETQRNKGNFPGRFSGRQFSNSRSEMNVSTLELGDSALYLCASQESGETQYFGPGTRLLVL.

This chain joins TRBV4-3 and TRBJ1-2; no reliable D call. Trimming took 1 base from V and 8 from J, leaving 14 bases between them. This CDR3 has 14 amino acids. Germline CDR1 and CDR2: LGHNA and YSLEER. The CDR3 here is CASSQVGVEWGYTF. CDR3 bases: TGCGCCAGCAGCCAAGTAGGCGTCGAGTGGGGCTACACCTTC.

This clonotype showed up many times. The gene calls are TRBV20-1 and TRBJ1-5; perhaps TRBD1 as D (5 bases). The CDR3 runs 15 residues. Deletions cut 6 bases from V and 0 bases from J, with 15 bases between. Germline lookup yields CDR1 DFQATT and CDR2 SNEGSKA (reference sequence). The CDR3 DNA reads as TGCAGTGCCTGGGGACCGCAGCTTAGCAATCAGCCCCAGCATTTT. Protein: CSAWGPQLSNQPQHF.

The chain joins TRBV24-1 to TRBJ2-1; TRBD1 aligns across 9 bases. Germline CDR1 KGHDR, CDR2 SFDVKD. V lost 6 bases and J lost 5; bases outside the gene matches: 10. The CDR3 extends over 16 amino acids. The CDR3 region has the DNA TGTGCCACCAGTTCCCACGGGACAGGGCTTAACAATGAGCAGTTCTTC. Translating gives CATSSHGTGLNNEQFF.

There are a few counts of this clonotype. The chain links TRBV7-2 to TRBJ1-6, with a possible D match to TRBD1 (5 bases). The CDR3 has 16 residues. CDR1 and CDR2 from the germline V gene are SGHTA and FQGNSA. Trimming cost V 0 bases and J 5 bases, with 11 bases left between them. This chain's CDR3 is CASSLAQGGNNSPLHF. DNA for the CDR3: TGTGCCAGCAGCTTAGCGCAGGGAGGGAATAATTCACCCCTCCACTTT.

The V call is TRBV3-1, the J call TRBJ2-3; D might be TRBD1 or TRBD2, each matching 7 bases. Trimming left V 1 base short and J 6 bases short, with 17 bases between. Germline V CDR1 and CDR2: LGHDT, YNNKEL (reference sequence). This CDR3 has 16 residues. The CDR3 DNA is TGTGCCAGCAGCCAAGTTGGGAGGGGGCGGGTGGATACGCAGTATTTT. Encoded protein: CASSQVGRGRVDTQYF.

This clonotype was detected only once. DNA for the CDR3: TGTGCCAGCAGCCTAAAACAGGGTTTGGAAGCTTTCTTT. It encodes CASSLKQGLEAFF. The rearrangement links TRBV5-5 to TRBJ1-1; a possible D gene is TRBD1 (6 bases). V was cut by 4 bases and J by 8 bases, with 15 bases left in between. The CDR3 spans 13 residues. From germline, CDR1 is SGHKS and CDR2 YYEKEE (reference sequence).

This clonotype was detected a few times. This rearrangement joins TRBV28 to TRBJ1-1; D not certain. Between the trimmed V and J ends, which lost 8 bases and 1 base, there was a span of 17 bases. The CDR3 sequence is 15 residues long. Germline V gene data show CDR1 as MDHEN and CDR2 as SYDVKM. CDR3 nucleotide sequence: TGTGCCAGCCGGAAATTAGGACGGAGGAACACTGAAGCTTTCTTT. This sequence encodes CASRKLGRRNTEAFF. Full variable domain (remainder filled in from reference TRBV28 and TRBJ1-1): DVKVTQSSRYLVKRTGEKVFLECVQDMDHENMFWYRQDPGLGLRLIYFSYDVKMKEKGDIPEGYSVSREKKERFSLILESASTNQTSMYLCASRKLGRRNTEAFFGQGTRLTVV.

The rearrangement joins TRBV5-1 to TRBJ2-2; 7 bases align to TRBD1. With V trimmed by 5 bases and J by 0 bases, 4 bases remained unmatched. Germline V gives CDR1 SGHRS, CDR2 YFSETQ. The CDR3 covers 15 residues. The CDR3 DNA sequence: TGCGCCAGCAGTGGACAGGCTCCGAACACCGGGGAGCTGTTTTTT. It translates to CASSGQAPNTGELFF.

The chain is built from TRBV5-1 and TRBJ1-2; D gene uncertain. Germline V gene lookup returns CDR1 SGHRS and CDR2 YFSETQ. V was cut by 0 bases and J by 2 bases, with 11 bases left in between. CDR3 length equals 15 residues. The CDR3 sequence is CASSLAPGLNYGYTF. CDR3 DNA: TGCGCCAGCAGCTTGGCCCCAGGACTGAACTATGGCTACACCTTC.

The chain carries TRBV4-3 and TRBJ1-6, with D hard to call. Trimming left V 0 bases short and J 10 bases short, with 7 bases between. The germline V gene has CDR1 LGHNA and CDR2 YSLEER. The CDR3 runs 13 residues. CDR3 DNA: TGCGCCAGCAGCCAAGACCCAGGCTCACCCCTCCACTTT. Residues: CASSQDPGSPLHF.

This clonotype was observed a handful of times. The gene calls are TRBV7-8 and TRBJ1-6, with 9 positions matching TRBD1. Per germline, CDR1 SGHVS and CDR2 FQNEAQ. The trim removed 3 bases at V and 10 bases at J, leaving 13 bases unmatched. This CDR3 comprises 17 residues. CDR3: CASSFFGAGQGGSPLHF. CDR3 bases: TGTGCCAGCAGCTTTTTCGGCGCGGGACAGGGTGGGTCACCCCTCCACTTT.

This clonotype appeared a few times. The genes are TRBV24-1 and TRBJ1-2; a weak D match, TRBD1 (5 bases). The CDR3 extends over 17 amino acids. V was trimmed by 7 bases and J by 3 bases, leaving 23 bases between them. Per the germline V gene, CDR1 is KGHDR and CDR2 is SFDVKD. Here the CDR3 DNA reads TGTGCCACCAGCCCCGGGTTAGGGGCGCGGTCCTACTATGGCTACACCTTC. This codes for CATSPGLGARSYYGYTF.

Ten or more counts support this clonotype. This chain links TRBV3-1 with TRBJ1-5; D remains unclear. Trimming stripped 3 bases from V and 6 bases from J, with 9 bases between. The CDR3 length is 13 residues. Germline CDR1 is LGHDT and CDR2 is YNNKEL (reference sequence). CDR3 protein: CASSQGFGQPQHF. The CDR3, as DNA: TGTGCCAGCAGCCAGGGTTTTGGTCAGCCCCAGCATTTT.

Only a few counts were recorded for this clonotype. The chain couples TRBV20-1 to TRBJ2-7, with D perhaps TRBD2 (5 bases). V lost 0 bases, J lost 2 bases, and 14 bases lay in between. The germline gives CDR1 DFQATT, CDR2 SNEGSKA (reference sequence). The CDR3 loop spans 15 amino acids. For the CDR3, the DNA is TGCAGTGCTAGAGATTTCGGCGGGCCACCCTACGAGCAGTACTTC. Amino acid sequence: CSARDFGGPPYEQYF.

The rearrangement joins TRBV3-1 to TRBJ2-1; the match to TRBD2 covers 11 bases. CDR1 and CDR2 (germline): LGHDT, YNNKEL (reference sequence). There are 15 residues in the CDR3. With V trimmed by 5 bases and J by 7 bases, 7 bases remained unmatched. The CDR3: CASSKIAGGPNEQFF. CDR3 in DNA: TGTGCCAGCAGCAAAATAGCGGGAGGGCCTAATGAGCAGTTCTTC.

The CDR3 loop is CSARVASGLAAHEQYF. The CDR3 DNA sequence: TGCAGTGCTAGAGTAGCCTCGGGACTAGCAGCCCACGAGCAGTACTTC. V and J are TRBV20-1 and TRBJ2-7; 9 bases agree with TRBD2. Unmatched junction bases numbered 12, after V lost 1 base and J lost 5 bases. This CDR3 is built from 16 residues. CDR1 is DFQATT and CDR2 is SNEGSKA in the germline V gene (reference sequence).

This clonotype was found many times. The rearrangement links TRBV6-1 to TRBJ2-7; TRBD1 matches 7 bases. Losses at the gene ends were 5 bases for V and 4 bases for J; bases not matched to a gene: 11. This CDR3 has 15 amino acids. Germline V gives CDR1 MNHNS, CDR2 SASEGT. The CDR3 loop is CASSTTDRRDYEQYF. The DNA of the CDR3 is TGTGCCAGCAGTACAACGGACAGGCGTGATTACGAGCAGTACTTC.

The chain has TRBV5-1 and TRBJ2-5; tentatively, D is TRBD1 or TRBD2 (5 bases each). There are 14 residues in the CDR3. Trimming removed 4 bases at V and 5 bases at J, with 15 bases between. The germline CDR1 and CDR2 sequences are SGHRS and YFSETQ. CDR3 sequence: CASSEPRGQETQYF. CDR3 bases: TGCGCCAGCAGCGAACCGAGGGGCCAGGAGACCCAGTACTTC.